Only a few counts were recorded for the clone carrying this T cell receptor (beta chain). The record originates from a study of neoadjuvant anti-PD-1 for oral cavity cancer. Looked up from germline, CDR1 is KGHSH and CDR2 is LQKENI. The V gene lost 3 bases and the J gene lost 8 bases, with 23 bases spanning the gap. There are 17 residues in the CDR3. The patients had HPV-negative, locally advanced oral cavity squamous cell carcinoma. Repertoires were generated with immunoSEQ multiplex PCR, while TCRdb's copy carries only in-frame clones and drops some. This sample has 12,000 or so clones; 60% to 80% occur once, and the top ten carry 6.8%.

The clonotype was recovered from a person aged 35 to 85 with oral cavity squamous cell carcinoma. The donor label of this sample is uncertain. V is TRBV18 and J is TRBJ1-3, with D unclear. Specimen: tumor tissue, collected before nivolumab (anti-PD-1) treatment. The chain's CDR3 is CASSPSLRRDDGYTIYF. CDR3 nucleotides: TGTGCCAGCTCACCGTCCCTTAGACGAGATGACGGATACACCATATATTTT.